These 18 T cell receptor beta chains originate from one sample sequenced in a study of cytomegalovirus exposure and HLA in healthy donors. Vbeta (60) and Jbeta (13) primers were used in the PCR. TCRdb keeps only in-frame clones here, not all; method: immunoSEQ multiplex PCR. The profile shows under 150,000 clones, about four fifths of them singletons. The material sequenced was PBMCs. Every receptor here comes from a man aged 25-40 years in good health and CMV-seronegative.

The chain couples TRBV2 to TRBJ1-3, with TRBD1 matching over 7 bases. CDR1 SNHLY and CDR2 FYNNEI come from the germline V gene. The CDR3 is 15 amino acids. Trimming cost V 6 bases and J 2 bases; bases outside gene matches: 7. CDR3 coding DNA: TGTGCCAGCAGAGAGGGGACAGTAGCTGGAAACACCATATATTTT. Protein sequence: CASREGTVAGNTIYF.

This chain uses TRBV4-2 with TRBJ2-2; D unresolved. The germline gives CDR1 LGHNA, CDR2 YNFKEQ. Trimming took 1 base from V and 4 from J, leaving 7 bases between them. This CDR3 is built from 14 residues. The CDR3 nucleotides read TGTGCCAGCAGCCAAGTTTACGGCACCGGGGAGCTGTTTTTT. Its protein product is CASSQVYGTGELFF.

This chain uses TRBV7-6 with TRBJ1-1, with TRBD1 matching 9 bases. The CDR3 is 18 residues long. V was pared by 5 bases and J by 2 bases, with 15 bases of the junction left unmatched. The germline V gene encodes CDR1 SGHVS and CDR2 FNYEAQ. CDR3 sequence (DNA): TGTGCCAGCAGCCCCGCCCCGGGACAGGGCGGACCAAACACTGAAGCTTTCTTT. Its translation: CASSPAPGQGGPNTEAFF. The whole variable domain, remainder taken from reference TRBV7-6 and TRBJ1-1, is GAGVSQSPRYKVTKRGQDVALRCDPISGHVSLYWYRQALGQGPEFLTYFNYEAQQDKSGLPNDRFSAERPEGSISTLTIQRTEQRDSAMYRCASSPAPGQGGPNTEAFFGQGTRLTVV.

This clone appeared once. The chain recombines TRBV28 with TRBJ1-5; D unresolved. The length of the CDR3 is 14 residues. With 7 bases removed from V and 6 bases from J, the gap between germline ends came to 16 bases. Per germline, CDR1 MDHEN and CDR2 SYDVKM. The CDR3 is CASKARGGSQPQHF. The CDR3 DNA reads TGTGCCAGCAAGGCCAGAGGTGGAAGTCAGCCCCAGCATTTT.

The rearrangement joins TRBV6-5 to TRBJ1-1; D may be TRBD1 (5 bases). Germline CDR1 is MNHEY and CDR2 is SVGAGI. This CDR3 spans 14 amino acids. Trimming left V 0 bases short and J 4 bases short, with 9 bases between. The CDR3, as DNA: TGTGCCAGCAGTTACTCTGGGGCGAGCACTGAAGCTTTCTTT. Amino acids: CASSYSGASTEAFF.

The rearrangement joins TRBV30 to TRBJ1-4, with D perhaps TRBD1 (6 bases). The CDR3 sequence is 14 residues long. V gave up 5 bases and J gave up 5 bases, with 15 bases separating them. Germline loops: CDR1 GTSNPN, CDR2 SVGIG (reference sequence). For the CDR3, the DNA is TGTGCCTGGTCACGGACAGTCAACAATGAAAAACTGTTTTTT. Its translation is CAWSRTVNNEKLFF. Full variable domain (missing parts from reference TRBV30 and TRBJ1-4): SQTIHQWPATLVQPVGSPLSLECTVEGTSNPNLYWYRQAAGRGLQLLFYSVGIGQISSEVPQNLSASRPQDRQFILSSKKLLLSDSGFYLCAWSRTVNNEKLFFGSGTQLSVL.

V usage is TRBV4-1 and J usage is TRBJ2-1, with 8 bases aligning to TRBD1. The ends lost 3 bases at V and 5 bases at J; junction bases unmatched: 9. The germline gives CDR1 MGHRA, CDR2 YSYEKL. The CDR3 is 16 amino acids. CDR3 sequence reads: CASSHRWTGYDNEQFF. CDR3 bases: TGCGCCAGCAGCCACCGATGGACAGGGTACGACAATGAGCAGTTCTTC.

The chain couples TRBV2 to TRBJ1-3; no firm D call. Germline loops: CDR1 SNHLY, CDR2 FYNNEI. Trimming pared 6 bases from V and 1 base from J, leaving 10 bases between. The CDR3 consists of 14 residues. The chain's CDR3 is CASSLGFSGNTIYF. The CDR3 DNA follows: TGTGCCAGCAGCCTAGGCTTTTCTGGAAACACCATATATTTT.

The J gene is TRBJ2-1, the V gene TRBV2; 10 bases agree with TRBD2. The V and J ends lost 6 bases and 4 bases, in that order; junction bases with no gene match: 6. The CDR3 has 15 residues. Germline V gene lookup returns CDR1 SNHLY and CDR2 FYNNEI. CDR3 coding DNA: TGTGCCAGCAGGGACCCTAGCGGGGGATACAATGAGCAGTTCTTC. This translates into CASRDPSGGYNEQFF.

The rearrangement joins TRBV27 to TRBJ2-5; 14 bases match TRBD2. CDR3 length: 17 residues. Germline CDR1 reads MNHEY; CDR2 reads SMNVEV (reference sequence). Unmatched junction bases numbered 10, after V lost 5 bases and J lost 5 bases. In nucleotides, the CDR3 is TGTGCCAGCAGTCACCGACTAGCGGGAGGGCCGAGGGAGACCCAGTACTTC. Amino acid sequence: CASSHRLAGGPRETQYF.

V and J are TRBV5-1 and TRBJ2-5; TRBD1 matches 7 bases. This CDR3 is 14 amino acids long. Unmatched junction bases numbered 3, after V lost 2 bases and J lost 2 bases. Germline lookup yields CDR1 SGHRS and CDR2 YFSETQ. CDR3 amino acids: CASSLQGSQETQYF. In DNA form, the CDR3 reads TGCGCCAGCAGCTTACAGGGGAGTCAAGAGACCCAGTACTTC.

This CDR3 reads CASSQEVRGGGGELFF. CDR3 nucleotides: TGCGCCAGCAGCCAAGAGGTCAGAGGGGGCGGCGGGGAGCTGTTTTTT. The V and J genes are TRBV4-1 and TRBJ2-2, with 7 bases lining up with TRBD1. Germline CDR1 MGHRA, CDR2 YSYEKL. The trim removed 0 bases at V and 7 bases at J, leaving 8 bases unmatched. This CDR3 region has 16 residues.

The J gene is TRBJ1-5, the V gene TRBV9; D unclear. There are 15 residues in the CDR3. Germline V gene sequence: CDR1 SGDLS, CDR2 YYNGEE. The V gene lost 0 bases and the J gene lost 9 bases, with 16 bases spanning the gap. DNA for the CDR3: TGTGCCAGCAGCGTAGCGGGATACTCAAACGTGCCCCAGCATTTT. This sequence encodes CASSVAGYSNVPQHF.

The chain links TRBV9 to TRBJ2-3; D call uncertain. This CDR3 region has 16 residues. Germline V gene sequence: CDR1 SGDLS, CDR2 YYNGEE. The V end lost 4 bases, the J end lost 0 bases, and 15 bases lay between the germline ends. The CDR3 here is CASSPSPITSTDTQYF. CDR3 sequence (DNA): TGTGCCAGCAGCCCGAGTCCAATAACTAGCACAGATACGCAGTATTTT.

The rearrangement joins TRBV18 to TRBJ1-1, with D hard to call. The CDR3 is 16 amino acids. Germline lookup yields CDR1 KGHSH and CDR2 LQKENI. Trimming left V 5 bases short and J 2 bases short, with 18 bases between. CDR3 residues: CASSSLAPGSNTEAFF. As DNA, the CDR3 is TGTGCCAGCTCATCGCTAGCCCCGGGATCTAACACTGAAGCTTTCTTT.

This clone was observed a few times. CDR3 sequence: CASSPQGARTDTQYF. The CDR3, as DNA: TGTGCCAGCAGTCCACAGGGGGCCCGCACAGATACGCAGTATTTT. The chain has TRBV2 and TRBJ2-3; 9 bases align to TRBD1. Germline trimming cut 5 bases from V and 1 base from J; bases unmatched to any gene: 4. The germline V gene encodes CDR1 SNHLY and CDR2 FYNNEI. The length of the CDR3 is 15 residues.

The chain carries TRBV15 and TRBJ1-1; D ambiguous. The CDR3 is 13 residues long. Germline CDR1 is LNHNV and CDR2 is YYDKDF (reference sequence). The ends were cut back, 5 bases at V and 8 bases at J, with 15 bases in the middle. This chain's CDR3 is CATSSFGEIEAFF. The CDR3 DNA reads as TGTGCCACCAGCTCTTTCGGGGAAATCGAAGCTTTCTTT. Looking up the rest from reference TRBV15 and TRBJ1-1 gives the full variable domain: DAMVIQNPRYQVTQFGKPVTLSCSQTLNHNVMYWYQQKSSQAPKLLFHYYDKDFNNEADTPDNFQSRRPNTSFCFLDIRSPGLGDTAMYLCATSSFGEIEAFFGQGTRLTVV.

The rearrangement joins TRBV7-9 to TRBJ2-5; 11 bases line up with TRBD1. The trim removed 6 bases at V and 4 bases at J, leaving 10 bases unmatched. Germline values: CDR1 SEHNR, CDR2 FQNEAQ (reference sequence). The CDR3 covers 16 residues. The CDR3 coding sequence is TGTGCCAGCAGGCCTAAGGGGACAGGGGGTTCAGAGACCCAGTACTTC. Protein: CASRPKGTGGSETQYF.